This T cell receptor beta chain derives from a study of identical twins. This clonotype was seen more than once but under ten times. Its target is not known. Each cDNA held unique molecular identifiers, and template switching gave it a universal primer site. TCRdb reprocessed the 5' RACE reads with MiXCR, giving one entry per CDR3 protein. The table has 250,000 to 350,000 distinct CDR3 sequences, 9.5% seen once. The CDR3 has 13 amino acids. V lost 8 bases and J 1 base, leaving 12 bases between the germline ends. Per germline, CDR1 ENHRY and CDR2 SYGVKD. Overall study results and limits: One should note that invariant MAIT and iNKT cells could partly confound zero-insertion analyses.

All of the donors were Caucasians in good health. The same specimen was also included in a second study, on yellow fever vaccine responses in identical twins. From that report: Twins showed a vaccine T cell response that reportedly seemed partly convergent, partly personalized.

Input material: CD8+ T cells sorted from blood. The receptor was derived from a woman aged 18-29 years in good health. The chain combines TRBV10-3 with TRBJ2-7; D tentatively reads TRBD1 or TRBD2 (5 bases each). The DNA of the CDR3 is TGTGCCATCTCCGGGGCAGGATCCTACGAGCAGTACTTC. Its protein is CAISGAGSYEQYF.